The rows below give T cell receptor beta chains drawn from one sample of a study of vaccination and CD4 T cells after COVID-19. These receptors' antigens are unknown. TCRdb used MiXCR to reprocess the PCR reads, holding one entry per CDR3 protein. The repertoire holds about 25,000 distinct CDR3 sequences, with 43% as singletons. Sequencing was carried out using CD4+ T cells from blood, cultured in vitro. The receptor source for this set is a human donor who had recovered from COVID-19. The CDR3 runs from the conserved cysteine through the conserved F or W.

TRBV5-4,TRBJ2-7,CASSTRDRGSYEQYF
TRBV28,TRBJ1-1,CASGQGLNTEAFF
TRBV4-2,.,CASSQATGQGYRYEQYF
TRBV5-4,TRBJ2-7,CASSPGGQGGPYEQYF
TRBV15,TRBJ2-2,CATNRVGRTGELFF
TRBV11-2,TRBJ1-6,CASSPLQDTNSPLHF
TRBV5-4,TRBJ2-1,CASSLGTSSYNEQFF
TRBV28,TRBJ1-2,CASRRGGGYGYTF
TRBV5-4,TRBJ2-1,CASSLSGISGRPSYNEQFF
TRBV7-9,TRBJ2-1,CASSLGTSGGHNEQFF
TRBV5-4,TRBJ2-1,CASSMTGVQFF
TRBV7-9,TRBJ1-1,CASSPRADQEAFF
TRBV5-1,TRBJ1-1,CASSLVRSTLNTEAFF
TRBV7-9,TRBJ1-1,CASSPQLLNTEAFF